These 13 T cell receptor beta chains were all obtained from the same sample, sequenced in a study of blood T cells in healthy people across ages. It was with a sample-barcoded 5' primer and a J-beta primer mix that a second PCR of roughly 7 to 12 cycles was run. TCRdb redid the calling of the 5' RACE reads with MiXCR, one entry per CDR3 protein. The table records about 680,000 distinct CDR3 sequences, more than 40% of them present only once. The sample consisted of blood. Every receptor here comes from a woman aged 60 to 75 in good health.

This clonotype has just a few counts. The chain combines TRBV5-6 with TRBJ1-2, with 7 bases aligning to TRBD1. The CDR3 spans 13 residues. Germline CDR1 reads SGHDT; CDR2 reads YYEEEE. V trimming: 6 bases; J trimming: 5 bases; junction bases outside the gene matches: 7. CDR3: CASTDRHGYGYTF. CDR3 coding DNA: TGTGCCAGCACGGACAGGCACGGATATGGCTACACCTTC.

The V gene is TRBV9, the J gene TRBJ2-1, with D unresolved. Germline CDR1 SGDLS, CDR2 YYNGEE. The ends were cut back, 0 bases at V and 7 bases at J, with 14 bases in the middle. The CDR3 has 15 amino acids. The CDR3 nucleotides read TGTGCCAGCAGCGTAGGATACGGTGCGAGGAATGAGCAGTTCTTC. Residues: CASSVGYGARNEQFF.

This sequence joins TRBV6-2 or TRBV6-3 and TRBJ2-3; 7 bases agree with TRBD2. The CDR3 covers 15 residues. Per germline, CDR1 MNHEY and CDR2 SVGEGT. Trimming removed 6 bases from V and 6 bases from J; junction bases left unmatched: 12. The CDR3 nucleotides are TGTGCCAGCAGAGAAGGACTAGGAGGTTCGGATACGCAGTATTTT. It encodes CASREGLGGSDTQYF.

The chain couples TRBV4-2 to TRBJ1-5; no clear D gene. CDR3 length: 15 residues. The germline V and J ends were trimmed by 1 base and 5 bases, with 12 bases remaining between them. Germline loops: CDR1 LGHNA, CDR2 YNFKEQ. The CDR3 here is CASSQGGGGDQPQHF. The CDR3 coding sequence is TGTGCCAGCAGCCAAGGGGGAGGCGGGGATCAGCCCCAGCATTTT.

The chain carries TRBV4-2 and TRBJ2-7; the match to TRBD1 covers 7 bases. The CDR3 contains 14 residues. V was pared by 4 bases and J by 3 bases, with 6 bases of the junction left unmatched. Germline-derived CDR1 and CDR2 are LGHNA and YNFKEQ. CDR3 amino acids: CASSPDRAGYEQYF. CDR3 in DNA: TGTGCCAGCAGCCCAGACAGGGCGGGCTACGAGCAGTACTTC.

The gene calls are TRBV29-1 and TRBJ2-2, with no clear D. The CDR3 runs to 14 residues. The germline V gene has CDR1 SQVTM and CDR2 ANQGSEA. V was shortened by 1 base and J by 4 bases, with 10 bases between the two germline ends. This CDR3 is CSVEGSPFTGELFF. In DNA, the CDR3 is TGCAGCGTTGAAGGGAGCCCATTCACCGGGGAGCTGTTTTTT.

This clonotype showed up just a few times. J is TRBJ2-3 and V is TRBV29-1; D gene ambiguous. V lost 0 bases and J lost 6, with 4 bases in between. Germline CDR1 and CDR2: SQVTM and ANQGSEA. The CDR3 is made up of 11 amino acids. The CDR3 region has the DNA TGCAGCGTTGAAGATATTGATACGCAGTATTTT. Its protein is CSVEDIDTQYF.

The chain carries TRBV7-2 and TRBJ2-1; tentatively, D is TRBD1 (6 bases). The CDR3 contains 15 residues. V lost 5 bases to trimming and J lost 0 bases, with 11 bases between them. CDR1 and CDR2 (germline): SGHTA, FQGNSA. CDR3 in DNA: TGTGCCAGCAGCGACCAGGGGTTCTCCTACAATGAGCAGTTCTTC. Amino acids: CASSDQGFSYNEQFF.

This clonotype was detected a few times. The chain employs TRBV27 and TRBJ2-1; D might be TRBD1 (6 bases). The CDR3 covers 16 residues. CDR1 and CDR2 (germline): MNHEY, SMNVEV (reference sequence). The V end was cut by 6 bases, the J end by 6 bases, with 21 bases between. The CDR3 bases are TGTGCCAGCAGCCCATCCAGGGGTATTTTTGGCAATGAGCAGTTCTTC. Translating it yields CASSPSRGIFGNEQFF.

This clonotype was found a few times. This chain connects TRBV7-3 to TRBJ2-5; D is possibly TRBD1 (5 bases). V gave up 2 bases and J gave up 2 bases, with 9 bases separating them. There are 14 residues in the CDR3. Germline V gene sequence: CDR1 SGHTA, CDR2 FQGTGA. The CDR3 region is CASSLGGAQETQYF. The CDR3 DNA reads TGTGCCAGCAGCTTAGGTGGGGCACAAGAGACCCAGTACTTC.

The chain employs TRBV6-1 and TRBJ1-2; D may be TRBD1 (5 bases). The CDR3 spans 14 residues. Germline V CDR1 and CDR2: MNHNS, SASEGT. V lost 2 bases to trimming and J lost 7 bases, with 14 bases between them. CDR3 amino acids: CASSEKGFSSGYTF. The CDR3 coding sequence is TGTGCCAGCAGTGAAAAGGGGTTTTCCTCTGGCTACACCTTC.

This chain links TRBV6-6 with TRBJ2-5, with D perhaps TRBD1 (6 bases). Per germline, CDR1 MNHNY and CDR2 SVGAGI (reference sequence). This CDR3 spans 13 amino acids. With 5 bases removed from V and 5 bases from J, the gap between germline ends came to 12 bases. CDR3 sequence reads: CASSPGEWETQYF. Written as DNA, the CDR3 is TGTGCCAGCAGTCCAGGGGAATGGGAGACCCAGTACTTC.

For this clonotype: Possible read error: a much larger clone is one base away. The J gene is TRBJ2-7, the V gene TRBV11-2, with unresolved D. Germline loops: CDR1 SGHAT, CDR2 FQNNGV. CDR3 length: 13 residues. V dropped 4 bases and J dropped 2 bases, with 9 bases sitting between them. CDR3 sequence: CASSYYPAYEQYF. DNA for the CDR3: TGTGCCAGCAGCTATTACCCTGCCTACGAGCAGTACTTC.